These 8 T cell receptor beta chains came from one sample sequenced in a study of T cell responses to AZD1222 COVID-19 vaccine. The table came from immunoSEQ multiplex PCR; TCRdb's copy has only in-frame clones and leaves some out. Counted here are roughly 160,000 clones, roughly nine tenths occurring once; the ten biggest clones make up about 1.9%. The material was peripheral blood, obtained on day 0 of AZD1222 vaccination. These receptors all come from an adult in good health.

The chain couples TRBV5-1 to TRBJ2-7, with D perhaps matching TRBD1 or TRBD2 (7 bases each). Between the trimmed V and J ends, which lost 1 base and 3 bases, there was a span of 14 bases. The CDR3 is 15 residues long. Per germline, CDR1 SGHRS and CDR2 YFSETQ. This CDR3 is CASSLRGRGHYEQYF. The CDR3 bases are TGCGCCAGCAGCTTGAGGGGGCGGGGGCACTACGAGCAGTACTTC.

The V gene is TRBV18, the J gene TRBJ1-2; 7 positions agree with TRBD1. Germline lookup yields CDR1 KGHSH and CDR2 LQKENI. Trimming cost V 1 base and J 5 bases; bases outside gene matches: 4. The CDR3 totals 14 residues. CDR3 sequence (DNA): TGTGCCAGCTCACCACTCGGACAGGATTATGGCTACACCTTC. As protein: CASSPLGQDYGYTF.

This clone was picked up one time. This chain connects TRBV5-1 to TRBJ2-2; D is ambiguous. The CDR3 is made up of 12 amino acids. V gave up 5 bases and J gave up 1 base, with 3 bases separating them. Germline CDR1 is SGHRS and CDR2 is YFSETQ. CDR3 in amino acids: CASRMNTGELFF. In DNA, the CDR3 is TGCGCCAGCAGAATGAACACCGGGGAGCTGTTTTTT.

V and J are TRBV10-3 and TRBJ2-1, with 9 bases matching TRBD2. Unmatched junction bases numbered 6, after V lost 0 bases and J lost 9 bases. CDR1 is ENHRY and CDR2 is SYGVKD in the germline V gene. This CDR3 has 15 residues. CDR3 protein: CAISESGGRAGEQFF. The CDR3 DNA sequence: TGTGCCATCAGTGAGTCAGGCGGGAGGGCGGGTGAGCAGTTCTTC.

The chain joins TRBV10-1 to TRBJ1-2; D call uncertain. From germline, CDR1 is WNHNN and CDR2 SYGVQD (reference sequence). Trimming left V 4 bases short and J 4 bases short, with 10 bases between. This CDR3 is 13 amino acids long. CDR3 loop: CASSAGRSYGYTF. The DNA of the CDR3 is TGCGCCAGCAGTGCGGGCCGGAGCTATGGCTACACCTTC.

The rearrangement joins TRBV28 to TRBJ2-7; 8 positions match TRBD1. Germline V CDR1 and CDR2: MDHEN, SYDVKM. CDR3 length: 14 amino acids. V shed 6 bases and J 2 bases; nucleotides not matched to a gene: 6. In DNA form, the CDR3 reads TGTGCCAGCAGGGCGACAGGGGACCCCTACGAGCAGTACTTC. It encodes CASRATGDPYEQYF. The variable domain in full, completed from reference TRBV28 and TRBJ2-7, reads DVKVTQSSRYLVKRTGEKVFLECVQDMDHENMFWYRQDPGLGLRLIYFSYDVKMKEKGDIPEGYSVSREKKERFSLILESASTNQTSMYLCASRATGDPYEQYFGPGTRLTVT.

V gene TRBV29-1 combines with J gene TRBJ1-1, with TRBD1 matching over 8 bases. Germline assignment: CDR1 SQVTM and CDR2 ANQGSEA. This CDR3 comprises 13 residues. V lost 7 bases to trimming and J lost 1 base; unmatched junction nucleotides: 5. As DNA, the CDR3 is TGCAGCGGGACAGGGCGGGGGAACACTGAAGCTTTCTTT. This sequence encodes CSGTGRGNTEAFF.

The chain combines TRBV2 with TRBJ1-6, with 8 bases fitting TRBD1. V dropped 2 bases and J dropped 9; count of bases not matched to a gene: 6. Germline V gene lookup returns CDR1 SNHLY and CDR2 FYNNEI. The length of the CDR3 is 15 residues. The DNA of the CDR3 is TGTGCCAGCAGTGAATCGGGACAGGTAGCTTCACCCCTCCACTTT. This codes for CASSESGQVASPLHF.